One sample yielded the 27 T cell receptor beta chains listed below, sequenced in a study of long-term antiretroviral therapy in people with HIV (dated by TCRdb to between 2022 and 2023). The immunoSEQ hsTCRB v3.0 assay was used at survey level resolution for TRB variable region sequencing. Drawn from immuneACCESS, this table holds only the in-frame rearrangements with V and J called that TCRdb kept. Clones are partly lost; checked studies trace under half to an unresolved V gene and leave the rest unexplained. For this sample the table gives some 21,000 clones, of which 60% to 80% were detected only once. 9% to 15% of the sample comes from the top ten. Source: unsorted PBMCs, taken around 1.8 years before starting antiretroviral therapy. Receptor source: a woman aged 40 to 50 with HIV.

This clone was found once. At one of its ends the junction is not consistent with the germline gene, which may arise from a read error. Written as DNA, the CDR3 is TGTGCCAGCAGCCAGGGAGAGATCCAGTACTTC. Translating it yields CASSQGEIQYF. V and J are TRBV14 and TRBJ2-5; a weak D match, TRBD2 (5 bases). Germline V lookup: CDR1 SGHDN, CDR2 FVKESK. This CDR3 region has 11 residues. Full variable domain (rest looked up from reference TRBV14 and TRBJ2-5): EAGVTQFPSHSVIEKGQTVTLRCDPISGHDNLYWYRRVMGKEIKFLLHFVKESKQDESGMPNNRFLAERTGGTYSTLKVQPAELEDSGVYFCASSQGEIQYFGPGTRLLVL.

V is TRBV2 and J is TRBJ1-4, with a possible D match to TRBD1 (5 bases). The CDR3 is 15 residues long. The V gene lost 6 bases and the J gene lost 1 base, with 12 bases spanning the gap. CDR1 SNHLY and CDR2 FYNNEI come from the germline V gene. The CDR3 loop is CASSPNRGTNEKLFF. CDR3 in DNA: TGTGCCAGCAGCCCGAATAGGGGAACTAATGAAAAACTGTTTTTT.

The rearrangement joins TRBV7-2 to TRBJ1-2; perhaps TRBD1 as D (6 bases). Germline V CDR1 and CDR2: SGHTA, FQGNSA. The CDR3 spans 17 residues. Trimming stripped 5 bases from V and 4 bases from J, with 23 bases between. The CDR3 DNA is TGTGCCAGCAGCCCGGGACAAGAAAATTCTGAGATCTATGGCTACACCTTC. This sequence encodes CASSPGQENSEIYGYTF.

V usage is TRBV11-3 and J usage is TRBJ2-2; D unclear. Trimming pared 2 bases from V and 6 bases from J, leaving 7 bases between. Germline CDR1 and CDR2: SGHNT and YENEEA. The CDR3 consists of 13 residues. The CDR3 loop is CASSLNLPGELFF. The CDR3 DNA sequence: TGTGCCAGCAGCTTAAATCTGCCCGGGGAGCTGTTTTTT.

The chain is built from TRBV4-3 and TRBJ2-7; tentative D call: TRBD1 (6 bases). The CDR3 has 15 amino acids. Germline V lookup: CDR1 LGHNA, CDR2 YSLEER. Trimming pared 1 base from V and 3 bases from J, leaving 13 bases between. Written as DNA, the CDR3 is TGCGCCAGCAGCCAAGGTCGGGACACTTACTACGAGCAGTACTTC. Encoded protein: CASSQGRDTYYEQYF.

The rearrangement joins TRBV19 to TRBJ2-2; D possibly corresponds to TRBD2 (5 bases). The CDR3 is made up of 15 amino acids. Germline V gives CDR1 LNHDA, CDR2 SQIVND (reference sequence). V was clipped by 3 bases and J by 0 bases, with 8 bases between them. CDR3 DNA sequence: TGTGCCAGTAGTATGGAGCGGACGAACACCGGGGAGCTGTTTTTT. This sequence encodes CASSMERTNTGELFF.

This clone was seen just once. In DNA form, the CDR3 reads TGTGCCAGCAGCTTAGCCTGGGGCACCTCCTACGAGCAGTACTTC. Protein: CASSLAWGTSYEQYF. The chain employs TRBV7-2 and TRBJ2-7, with D maybe TRBD1 (5 bases). The germline CDR1 and CDR2 sequences are SGHTA and FQGNSA. Trimming shortened V by 0 bases and J by 0 bases, and 9 bases separated the two germline ends. This CDR3 spans 15 amino acids.

This chain uses TRBV12-5 with TRBJ1-3; 7 bases fit TRBD1. This CDR3 comprises 15 residues. The germline V gene encodes CDR1 LGHNT and CDR2 FRNRAP. Trimming at V came to 6 bases and at J to 0 bases, leaving 5 bases not matched to a gene. CDR3 amino acids: CASGAGGTSGNTIYF. In DNA, the CDR3 is TGTGCTAGTGGCGCAGGGGGAACCTCTGGAAACACCATATATTTT.

CDR3 in DNA: TGTGCCAGCAGCCCCCAGGGGGGAGCTCAAGAGACCCAGTACTTC. Amino acids: CASSPQGGAQETQYF. The chain links TRBV11-2 to TRBJ2-5; D may be TRBD1 (7 bases). Germline CDR1 reads SGHAT; CDR2 reads FQNNGV. The CDR3 loop spans 15 amino acids. The V and J ends lost 5 bases and 2 bases respectively, with 15 bases between them.

This clone is a singleton in its sample. The chain uses TRBV6-5 and TRBJ2-7; 10 bases align to TRBD2. Per germline, CDR1 MNHEY and CDR2 SVGAGI. This CDR3 comprises 15 residues. The trim removed 3 bases at V and 4 bases at J, leaving 6 bases unmatched. Here the CDR3 reads CASSYGGLAQYEQYF. CDR3 in DNA: TGTGCCAGCAGTTATGGGGGACTAGCGCAGTACGAGCAGTACTTC.

The chain has TRBV5-5 and TRBJ2-7; D not certain. V lost 0 bases and J lost 3, with 7 bases in between. The CDR3 covers 13 residues. Germline lookup yields CDR1 SGHKS and CDR2 YYEKEE (reference sequence). The CDR3 DNA follows: TGTGCCAGCAGCTTGGGGCTCCTCTACGAGCAGTACTTC. This gives the protein CASSLGLLYEQYF. Full variable domain (outside the CDR3, taken from reference TRBV5-5 and TRBJ2-7): DAGVTQSPTHLIKTRGQQVTLRCSPISGHKSVSWYQQVLGQGPQFIFQYYEKEERGRGNFPDRFSARQFPNYSSELNVNALLLGDSALYLCASSLGLLYEQYFGPGTRLTVT.

The chain carries TRBV21-1 and TRBJ2-7. TRBV21-1 is deemed a pseudogene. The CDR3 totals 12 residues. The CDR3 sequence: CASSKARKAQYF. CDR3 bases: TGTGCCAGCAGCAAAGCGCGTAAGGCGCAGTACTTC.

The J gene is TRBJ2-7, the V gene TRBV21-1; TRBD1 was called by the table and not checked on the DNA. TRBV21-1 is shown as a pseudogene. CDR3 length equals 15 residues. The chain's CDR3 is CASSRPGGQTYEQYF. CDR3 in DNA: TGTGCCAGCAGCAGACCAGGGGGCCAGACCTACGAGCAGTACTTC.

This clone was seen a few times. The genes are TRBV19 and TRBJ1-5; D gene unclear. Germline V CDR1 and CDR2: LNHDA, SQIVND (reference sequence). The CDR3 consists of 12 residues. Trimming took 6 bases from V and 5 from J, leaving 8 bases between them. The CDR3 DNA follows: TGTGCCAGTAGGCATAATTATCAGCCCCAGCATTTT. This gives the protein CASRHNYQPQHF.

This chain connects TRBV5-7 to TRBJ2-7, with D unclear. TRBV5-7 is noted as an ORF with a role that remains uncertain. V lost 0 bases and J lost 2, with 9 bases in between. The CDR3 extends over 14 amino acids. CDR3 residues: CASSLGSRPYEQYF. The CDR3, as DNA: TGTGCCAGCAGCTTGGGAAGCCGCCCCTACGAGCAGTACTTC.

The J gene is TRBJ2-5, the V gene TRBV4-2; TRBD2 agrees at 7 bases. Germline CDR1 and CDR2: LGHNA and YNFKEQ. CDR3 size: 14 residues. V trimming: 4 bases; J trimming: 5 bases; junction bases outside the gene matches: 7. Here the CDR3 reads CASSRLLGGETQYF. The CDR3 DNA sequence: TGTGCCAGCAGCCGACTGCTCGGGGGGGAGACCCAGTACTTC.

V and J are TRBV30 and TRBJ1-6; tentatively, D is TRBD1 (5 bases). Germline V gene lookup returns CDR1 GTSNPN and CDR2 SVGIG (reference sequence). The V gene lost 0 bases and the J gene lost 18 bases, with 15 bases spanning the gap. The CDR3 sequence is 12 residues long. This CDR3 is CAWSVGAPISHF. DNA for the CDR3: TGTGCCTGGAGTGTCGGGGCACCCATTTCCCACTTT. Combining the CDR3 with reference TRBV30 and TRBJ1-6 gives the whole variable domain SQTIHQWPATLVQPVGSPLSLECTVEGTSNPNLYWYRQAAGRGLQLLFYSVGIGQISSEVPQNLSASRPQDRQFILSSKKLLLSDSGFYLCAWSVGAPISHFGNGTRLTVT.

This clone was detected only a few times. The gene calls are TRBV4-1 and TRBJ2-1, with D perhaps matching TRBD1 (6 bases). The V and J ends lost 4 bases and 0 bases respectively, with 13 bases between them. Germline V gene data show CDR1 as MGHRA and CDR2 as YSYEKL. CDR3 length: 16 amino acids. The CDR3 spells CASSPAPGDSYNEQFF. CDR3 nucleotide sequence: TGCGCCAGCAGCCCAGCGCCAGGGGACTCCTACAATGAGCAGTTCTTC.

CDR3 nucleotides: TGTGCCAGCACCGGAGGACACGCTCCATCCTACGAGCAGTACTTC. This codes for CASTGGHAPSYEQYF. V gene TRBV21-1 combines with J gene TRBJ2-7. TRBV21-1 counts as a pseudogene. This CDR3 has 15 residues.

The chain carries TRBV6-5 and TRBJ1-5; D is unclear. Trimming removed 6 bases at V and 0 bases at J, with 6 bases between. The germline V gene has CDR1 MNHEY and CDR2 SVGAGI. The CDR3 consists of 13 residues. The CDR3 protein is CASSLHSNQPQHF. The CDR3 nucleotides are TGTGCCAGCAGCCTACATAGCAATCAGCCCCAGCATTTT.

The J gene is TRBJ2-3, the V gene TRBV7-9; possibly TRBD2 for D (6 bases). The CDR3 is made up of 17 amino acids. Germline V gene lookup returns CDR1 SEHNR and CDR2 FQNEAQ (reference sequence). V shed 3 bases and J shed 1 base, with 17 bases lying between them. The CDR3 protein is CASSLAEGWSGTDTQYF. In nucleotides, the CDR3 is TGTGCCAGCAGCTTGGCGGAGGGTTGGTCCGGCACAGATACGCAGTATTTT.

A note on this clone: The junction does not match germline at one end; this may be a read error. The chain is built from TRBV6-1 and TRBJ1-4; no reliable D call. The germline V gene has CDR1 MNHNS and CDR2 SASEGT. The CDR3 is made up of 16 amino acids. This chain's CDR3 is CASSESPLNRNEKLFF. Here the CDR3 DNA reads TGTGCCAGCAGTGAGTCCCCGTTGAACCGAAATGAAAAACTATTTTTT.

The chain joins TRBV4-3 to TRBJ2-1, with D tentatively TRBD1 (5 bases). This CDR3 is built from 15 residues. Trimming stripped 0 bases from V and 4 bases from J, with 10 bases between. CDR1 LGHNA and CDR2 YSLEER come from the germline V gene. CDR3 protein: CASSQDRVSYNEQFF. CDR3 in DNA: TGCGCCAGCAGCCAAGACAGGGTATCTTACAATGAGCAGTTCTTC.

The chain employs TRBV7-2 and TRBJ1-5; D is ambiguous. In germline, CDR1 is SGHTA, CDR2 FQGNSA. This CDR3 region has 12 residues. The V end lost 3 bases, the J end lost 4 bases, and 4 bases lay between the germline ends. DNA for the CDR3: TGTGCCAGCAGCTTGATAAATCAGCCCCAGCATTTT. Encoded protein: CASSLINQPQHF. Variable domain in full (rest from reference TRBV7-2 and TRBJ1-5): GAGVSQSPSNKVTEKGKDVELRCDPISGHTALYWYRQSLGQGLEFLIYFQGNSAPDKSGLPSDRFSAERTGGSVSTLTIQRTQQEDSAVYLCASSLINQPQHFGDGTRLSIL.

In its sample, this clone ranks as medium-sized. The CDR3 here is CASSSGGQRGSPLHF. CDR3 nucleotide sequence: TGTGCCAGTAGTAGCGGGGGACAGCGAGGGTCACCCCTCCACTTT. The chain carries TRBV19 and TRBJ1-6; TRBD1 aligns across 7 bases. V gave up 4 bases and J gave up 10 bases; unmatched junction bases: 10. Germline V gives CDR1 LNHDA, CDR2 SQIVND (reference sequence). The CDR3 is made up of 15 amino acids.

This rearrangement joins TRBV4-3 to TRBJ1-2; D perhaps matches TRBD1 (5 bases). Germline loops: CDR1 LGHNA, CDR2 YSLEER. There are 14 residues in the CDR3. The V end was cut by 0 bases, the J end by 1 base, with 6 bases between. CDR3 in amino acids: CASSQEGLNYGYTF. As DNA, the CDR3 is TGCGCCAGCAGCCAAGAGGGACTTAACTATGGCTACACCTTC.

The chain joins TRBV19 to TRBJ1-2, with D unclear. The length of the CDR3 is 13 residues. From germline, CDR1 is LNHDA and CDR2 SQIVND (reference sequence). V was clipped by 4 bases and J by 6 bases, with 12 bases between them. CDR3: CASSRSYWDGYTF. The CDR3 DNA follows: TGTGCCAGTAGTAGATCTTATTGGGATGGCTACACCTTC.